These 32 T cell receptor beta chains were sequenced from one sample in a study of blood T cell repertoires in COVID-19. Some clones are missing from TCRdb's copy, which holds only in-frame ones; the method was immunoSEQ multiplex PCR. The sample records some 71,000 clones, approximately 80% being singletons. Specimen: peripheral blood. Every receptor here comes from a woman in her sixties or seventies with acute or convalescent COVID-19.

The chain carries TRBV21-1 and TRBJ1-1; the DNA was not used to check the table's D call, TRBD1. TRBV21-1 is a listed pseudogene. This CDR3 has 16 residues. The CDR3 sequence: CASSSDRGRSNTEAFF. The DNA of the CDR3 is TGTGCCAGCAGCAGTGACAGGGGGCGTTCGAACACTGAAGCTTTCTTT.

This sequence joins TRBV24-1 and TRBJ2-2; no reliable D call. This CDR3 region has 13 residues. CDR1 and CDR2 (germline): KGHDR, SFDVKD. V lost 3 bases to trimming and J lost 3 bases, with 4 bases between them. CDR3 residues: CATSDQYTGELFF. CDR3 DNA: TGTGCCACCAGTGATCAATACACCGGGGAGCTGTTTTTT.

The rearrangement uses TRBV28 and TRBJ2-1, with D possibly TRBD2 on 6 matching bases. There are 16 residues in the CDR3. From germline, CDR1 is MDHEN and CDR2 SYDVKM. Between the trimmed V and J ends, which lost 6 bases and 0 bases, there was a span of 15 bases. CDR3 protein: CASSAPGTFSYNEQFF. The CDR3 DNA is TGTGCCAGCAGCGCACCCGGGACTTTCTCCTACAATGAGCAGTTCTTC. The full variable domain, completed using reference TRBV28 and TRBJ2-1, is DVKVTQSSRYLVKRTGEKVFLECVQDMDHENMFWYRQDPGLGLRLIYFSYDVKMKEKGDIPEGYSVSREKKERFSLILESASTNQTSMYLCASSAPGTFSYNEQFFGPGTRLTVL.

The DNA for the CDR3 is TGTGCCAGCACCGGAGGGCCGGGAGAAGATACGCAGTATTTT. This encodes CASTGGPGEDTQYF. The chain is built from TRBV6-5 and TRBJ2-3, with a tentative D call TRBD2 (6 bases). V was trimmed by 7 bases and J by 5 bases, leaving 16 bases between them. CDR1 is MNHEY and CDR2 is SVGAGI in the germline V gene. This CDR3 has 14 amino acids.

The chain carries TRBV19 and TRBJ2-3, with D hard to call. From germline, CDR1 is LNHDA and CDR2 SQIVND (reference sequence). This CDR3 spans 12 amino acids. The ends were cut back, 6 bases at V and 5 bases at J, with 9 bases in the middle. The CDR3 reads CASSQIQDTQYF. CDR3 bases: TGTGCCAGTAGCCAGATCCAAGATACGCAGTATTTT.

The V and J genes are TRBV29-1 and TRBJ2-3; no clear D. The germline V and J ends were trimmed by 7 bases and 1 base, with 15 bases remaining between them. The CDR3 has 14 residues. Germline V gene sequence: CDR1 SQVTM, CDR2 ANQGSEA. CDR3 sequence reads: CSAASFVGTDTQYF. CDR3 DNA: TGCAGCGCCGCGAGTTTTGTTGGCACAGATACGCAGTATTTT.

The rearrangement joins TRBV6-1 to TRBJ1-5, with D unclear. V was trimmed by 2 bases and J by 4 bases, leaving 12 bases between them. This CDR3 has 15 residues. Germline lookup yields CDR1 MNHNS and CDR2 SASEGT. CDR3 nucleotide sequence: TGTGCCAGCAGTGAACTGGCTGGCGGGAATCAGCCCCAGCATTTT. This encodes CASSELAGGNQPQHF.

This rearrangement joins TRBV7-9 to TRBJ1-4; the match to TRBD1 covers 8 bases. J was trimmed by 7 bases and V by 2 bases; bases with no gene match: 9. Per the germline V gene, CDR1 is SEHNR and CDR2 is FQNEAQ (reference sequence). The CDR3 loop spans 16 amino acids. This CDR3 is CASSLMPGQGSEKLFF. CDR3 coding DNA: TGTGCCAGCAGCTTAATGCCCGGACAGGGAAGTGAAAAACTGTTTTTT.

The V gene is TRBV6-1, the J gene TRBJ1-4; 10 bases are shared with TRBD1. CDR3 length: 16 amino acids. CDR1 is MNHNS and CDR2 is SASEGT in the germline V gene. V shed 2 bases, J shed 9 bases, and the junction held 9 bases outside the gene matches. The CDR3 DNA follows: TGTGCCAGCAGTGAAACTTACGGGACAGGGGATAAAAAACTGTTTTTT. This encodes CASSETYGTGDKKLFF.

The chain combines TRBV4-3 with TRBJ2-6; weak D call: TRBD1 (6 bases). Germline V gene data show CDR1 as LGHNA and CDR2 as YSLEER. There are 18 residues in the CDR3. The V and J ends lost 0 bases and 4 bases respectively, with 16 bases between them. CDR3: CASSQDHLRGIGANVLTF. CDR3 nucleotides: TGCGCCAGCAGCCAAGATCATCTTAGGGGGATCGGGGCCAACGTCCTGACTTTC.

The genes are TRBV25-1 and TRBJ2-7; 9 nucleotides align to TRBD2. CDR3 length: 17 amino acids. Germline-derived CDR1 and CDR2 are MGHDK and SYGVNS. V shed 1 base, J shed 2 bases, and the junction held 9 bases outside the gene matches. CDR3: CASSEFGGRANPYEQYF. CDR3 DNA: TGTGCCAGCAGTGAATTCGGCGGGAGGGCCAACCCCTACGAGCAGTACTTC.

V gene TRBV10-3 combines with J gene TRBJ1-2; D unresolved. V was cut by 3 bases and J by 2 bases, with 10 bases left in between. Per the germline V gene, CDR1 is ENHRY and CDR2 is SYGVKD. This CDR3 region has 14 residues. The CDR3 sequence is CAISENGENYGYTF. The CDR3, as DNA: TGTGCCATCAGTGAAAACGGGGAGAACTATGGCTACACCTTC.

This rearrangement joins TRBV29-1 to TRBJ1-5; tentatively, D is TRBD1 (5 bases). The CDR3 consists of 16 residues. CDR1 is SQVTM, CDR2 ANQGSEA, per germline. The V end lost 4 bases, the J end lost 3 bases, and 19 bases lay between the germline ends. The CDR3 loop reads CSVAYQGWSPNQPQHF. The CDR3, as DNA: TGCAGCGTTGCCTATCAGGGTTGGAGTCCCAATCAGCCCCAGCATTTT.

V gene TRBV7-3 combines with J gene TRBJ2-3, with D perhaps TRBD1 (6 bases). The V end was cut by 2 bases, the J end by 4 bases, with 13 bases between. This CDR3 has 15 amino acids. Germline V gene lookup returns CDR1 SGHTA and CDR2 FQGTGA. CDR3 loop: CASSLRRGGADTQYF. The CDR3 DNA reads as TGTGCCAGCAGCTTACGCAGGGGTGGCGCAGATACGCAGTATTTT.

This chain connects TRBV3-1 (or the pseudogene TRBV3-2) to TRBJ2-1, with 10 bases lining up with TRBD2. V trimming: 2 bases; J trimming: 8 bases; junction bases outside the gene matches: 3. CDR1 and CDR2 (germline): LGHDT, YNNKEL (reference sequence). The CDR3 covers 14 residues. The CDR3 nucleotides are TGTGCCAGCAGCCAAAGCGGGAGGGTCTATGAGCAGTTCTTC. Protein sequence: CASSQSGRVYEQFF.

The chain links TRBV30 to TRBJ1-3, with 7 bases lining up with TRBD1. The CDR3 runs 13 residues. CDR1 and CDR2 (germline): GTSNPN, SVGIG (reference sequence). V lost 6 bases to trimming and J lost 4 bases; unmatched junction nucleotides: 6. CDR3 sequence reads: CACTQGYGNTIYF. The CDR3 DNA is TGTGCCTGTACACAGGGGTACGGAAACACCATATATTTT.

Comments on this clone: An end of the junction differs from the germline gene, which may be a read error. The chain is built from TRBV10-3 and TRBJ1-2; D not resolved. CDR3 length: 17 residues. Per germline, CDR1 ENHRY and CDR2 SYGVKD. CDR3 nucleotides: TGTGCCATCAGTGAGTCCAGCAGCCTAACCGCTAACTATGACTACACCTTC. Protein: CAISESSSLTANYDYTF.

For the CDR3, the DNA is TGTGCCTGGACCCCCGGGACAGGGGATGGAAACACCATATATTTT. Translated: CAWTPGTGDGNTIYF. The chain couples TRBV30 to TRBJ1-3, with 10 bases that match TRBD1. The germline V gene has CDR1 GTSNPN and CDR2 SVGIG (reference sequence). The length of the CDR3 is 15 residues. J gave up 3 bases and V 4 bases, and 6 bases lay outside the gene matches.

This clone is categorized as medium-sized. The rearrangement uses TRBV3-1 (or the pseudogene TRBV3-2) and TRBJ1-1; D possibly corresponds to TRBD1 (5 bases). The CDR3 runs to 13 residues. Germline CDR1 is LGHDT and CDR2 is YNNKEL (reference sequence). V dropped 5 bases and J dropped 5 bases, with 12 bases sitting between them. The CDR3 here is CASSSTGGTEAFF. CDR3 DNA sequence: TGTGCCAGCAGCTCCACGGGGGGGACTGAAGCTTTCTTT.

The chain is built from TRBV19 and TRBJ2-2, with D maybe TRBD2 (5 bases). Per germline, CDR1 LNHDA and CDR2 SQIVND (reference sequence). Trimming left V 5 bases short and J 4 bases short, with 11 bases between. The CDR3 has 14 amino acids. The CDR3 DNA reads as TGTGCCAGTAGTTCAAGGACTTCCACCGGGGAGCTGTTTTTT. This translates into CASSSRTSTGELFF.

The chain couples TRBV4-1 to TRBJ1-4; D uncertain. Germline CDR1 MGHRA, CDR2 YSYEKL. The CDR3 spans 17 residues. Deletions cut 1 base from V and 4 bases from J, with 16 bases between. CDR3 amino acids: CASSQAVARVLNEKLFF. In DNA form, the CDR3 reads TGCGCCAGCAGCCAAGCAGTGGCGAGGGTGCTTAATGAAAAACTGTTTTTT.

The chain uses TRBV30 and TRBJ2-7, with 10 bases that match TRBD2. Germline trimming cut 3 bases from V and 4 bases from J; bases unmatched to any gene: 9. The CDR3 length is 15 residues. Germline-derived CDR1 and CDR2 are GTSNPN and SVGIG (reference sequence). The CDR3 loop reads CAWSPSGGASYEQYF. The CDR3 region has the DNA TGTGCCTGGAGCCCCAGCGGGGGGGCCAGTTACGAGCAGTACTTC.

The chain uses TRBV27 and TRBJ1-5; no clear D. Germline assignment: CDR1 MNHEY and CDR2 SMNVEV (reference sequence). V was shortened by 2 bases and J by 7 bases, with 6 bases between the two germline ends. The CDR3 totals 12 residues. The CDR3 is CASSLGTQPQHF. CDR3 sequence (DNA): TGTGCCAGCAGTTTAGGCACCCAGCCCCAGCATTTT.

V and J are TRBV24-1 and TRBJ2-2; 8 bases are a match to TRBD1. Germline lookup yields CDR1 KGHDR and CDR2 SFDVKD. V trimming: 9 bases; J trimming: 3 bases; junction bases outside the gene matches: 5. The CDR3 is made up of 14 amino acids. CDR3 in amino acids: CATDRGSDTGELFF. The CDR3 nucleotides are TGTGCCACCGACAGGGGAAGTGACACCGGGGAGCTGTTTTTT.

The CDR3 DNA follows: TGTGCCAGTATCAGCAGGACTAGTAACACCGGGGAGCTGTTTTTT. As protein: CASISRTSNTGELFF. The gene calls are TRBV19 and TRBJ2-2; the match to TRBD2 covers 7 bases. This CDR3 spans 15 amino acids. Trimming removed 7 bases from V and 2 bases from J; junction bases left unmatched: 7. CDR1 and CDR2 (germline): LNHDA, SQIVND (reference sequence).

The gene calls are TRBV19 and TRBJ2-7, with TRBD2 identical over 14 bases. J lost 6 bases, V lost 6 bases, and 13 bases had no gene match. Germline V gives CDR1 LNHDA, CDR2 SQIVND (reference sequence). The CDR3 length is 17 residues. The CDR3 coding sequence is TGTGCCAGTAGCCTCGGACTAGCGGGAGGTATAGGGGGCGAGCAGTACTTC. It codes for CASSLGLAGGIGGEQYF.

The rearrangement uses TRBV7-3 and TRBJ2-2; 11 bases line up with TRBD1. Germline V gene lookup returns CDR1 SGHTA and CDR2 FQGTGA. The CDR3 runs 15 residues. Losses at the gene ends were 5 bases for V and 6 bases for J; bases not matched to a gene: 5. Here the CDR3 reads CASSPRTGGPGELFF. The DNA of the CDR3 is TGTGCCAGCAGCCCACGGACAGGGGGCCCCGGGGAGCTGTTTTTT.

The V and J genes are TRBV11-2 and TRBJ2-1; the D is unclear. Between the trimmed V and J ends, which lost 1 base and 2 bases, there was a span of 12 bases. Looked up from germline, CDR1 is SGHAT and CDR2 is FQNNGV. The CDR3 consists of 16 residues. CDR3 region: CASSLAGLAAYNEQFF. The DNA for the CDR3 is TGTGCCAGCAGCTTAGCTGGGCTTGCTGCCTACAATGAGCAGTTCTTC.

The chain links TRBV27 to TRBJ2-1, with 7 bases fitting TRBD2. Germline loops: CDR1 MNHEY, CDR2 SMNVEV (reference sequence). The ends lost 0 bases at V and 4 bases at J; junction bases unmatched: 6. The CDR3 is 16 residues long. The CDR3 DNA sequence: TGTGCCAGCAGTTTATCCAACGGGAGGAGGTACAATGAGCAGTTCTTC. Translation gives CASSLSNGRRYNEQFF.

The rearrangement uses TRBV5-1 and TRBJ2-1; tentative D call: TRBD2 (6 bases). Per germline, CDR1 SGHRS and CDR2 YFSETQ. V was clipped by 1 base and J by 2 bases, with 10 bases between them. The CDR3 contains 15 residues. The DNA of the CDR3 is TGCGCCAGCAGCTTGTTGGGGGGTACCTACAATGAGCAGTTCTTC. Its translation is CASSLLGGTYNEQFF.

This clone appeared a few times. The genes are TRBV6-5 and TRBJ1-1; 7 bases map to TRBD1. V trimming: 7 bases; J trimming: 6 bases; junction bases outside the gene matches: 11. Germline CDR1 reads MNHEY; CDR2 reads SVGAGI. The CDR3 totals 14 residues. The CDR3 DNA reads as TGTGCCAGCAAACAGGGGACTCTTCCACCTGAAGCTTTCTTT. Translation: CASKQGTLPPEAFF.

The V gene is TRBV25-1, the J gene TRBJ2-5; 8 bases are shared with TRBD2. Per the germline V gene, CDR1 is MGHDK and CDR2 is SYGVNS. V was pared by 2 bases and J by 5 bases, with 16 bases of the junction left unmatched. CDR3 length: 18 amino acids. CDR3 region: CASSEDLGGGLPRETQYF. The CDR3 DNA is TGTGCCAGCAGTGAAGATTTGGGCGGGGGGTTACCAAGGGAGACCCAGTACTTC.